This T cell receptor beta chain derives from a study of brain metastases from non-small cell lung cancer. Trimming removed 1 base from V and 8 bases from J, with 6 bases in between. Germline values: CDR1 SGHVS, CDR2 FNYEAQ. This CDR3 spans 12 amino acids. The repertoire was sequenced with immunoSEQ multiplex PCR; TCRdb's copy has only in-frame clones and lacks some. The repertoire consists of around 2,300 clones, with about 83% occurring once and the leading ten covering 15% to 20%. This chain joins TRBV7-6 and TRBJ1-3; D call uncertain. The sample comprised primary lung tumor tissue. The sequence was collected from a donor aged 40 or over with non-small cell lung cancer. The CDR3 sequence: CASSLVGDTIYF. CDR3 nucleotides: TGTGCCAGCAGCTTAGTCGGCGACACCATATATTTT.